The clone carrying this T cell receptor beta chain has only a few counts. Its matching antigen is unknown. An end of the junction does not agree with germline; a read error may underlie this. The data originate from a study of regulatory T cells in long-lasting Graves disease. Broader study findings: Limited samples may have lowered accuracy. Repertoires from persistent disease leaned toward TRBV28, TRBJ1-2 and TRBJ2-5. Newly diagnosed patients shared about a thousand public clonotypes; persistent patients shared about 2,700. The study found lower TCR diversity in persistent Graves' patients than in newly diagnosed ones.

The CDR3 spans 15 residues. The time point here: persistent/refractory GD, antithyroid drugs over 5 years with positive TRAb. Researchers made the TCR library from RNA that was extracted from PBMCs. CDR3-region Arm-PCR and iRepertoire HTBI primers produced the TCR beta libraries. TCRdb called the multiplex PCR reads again in MiXCR, with one record for every CDR3 protein. The sample has roughly 400,000 distinct CDR3 sequences; 20% are singletons. The chain is built from TRBV12-3 or TRBV12-4 and TRBJ1-2, with D maybe TRBD1 (6 bases). This material consisted of peripheral blood mononuclear cells (PBMCs), taken when the disease was refractory, from a patient treated with antithyroid drugs. The sequence came from a female donor with Graves disease. DNA for the CDR3: TGTGCCAGCAGTTCGCGACAGGTCCCTAGCTATGACTACACCTTC. Translation: CASSSRQVPSYDYTF.